Below are 23 T cell receptor beta chains sequenced from a single sample in a study of CD8+CD57+ T cells in acquired aplastic anemia. In patients chosen for sequencing, flow cytometry had shown CD8+CD57+ cell expansion. The use of genomic DNA as template underpinned the TCR beta VDJ and CDR3 profiling. TCRdb fed the reads into MiXCR, producing one record per CDR3 protein. Of about 200,000 distinct CDR3 sequences listed, 60% to 80% are singletons. The specimen sequenced was sorted CD4+, CD8+, or CD8+CD57+ T cells (not recorded which) from PBMCs. These receptors came from a human donor with aplastic anemia.

The CDR3 is CASSPPVDHEAFF. As DNA, the CDR3 is TGTGCCAGTAGTCCCCCGGTGGACCATGAAGCTTTCTTT. The chain is built from TRBV7-8 and TRBJ1-1, with D unresolved. The germline V gene has CDR1 SGHVS and CDR2 FQNEAQ. The CDR3 consists of 13 residues. V lost 9 bases and J lost 7, with 18 bases in between. Combining the CDR3 with reference TRBV7-8 and TRBJ1-1 gives the whole variable domain GAGVSQSPRYKVAKRGQDVALRCDPISGHVSLFWYQQALGQGPEFLTYFQNEAQLDKSGLPSDRFFAERPEGSVSTLKIQRTQQEDSAVYLCASSPPVDHEAFFGQGTRLTVV.

The chain joins TRBV12-3 or TRBV12-4 to TRBJ2-7; D is undetermined. CDR3 length: 13 amino acids. The V end lost 5 bases, the J end lost 4 bases, and 12 bases lay between the germline ends. In nucleotides, the CDR3 is TGTGCCAGCAGTGAAGCGCTTCCGTACGAGCAGTACTTC. This codes for CASSEALPYEQYF.

The sample holds one count of this clonotype. An end of the junction differs from the germline gene, which may be a read error. V is TRBV10-1 and J is TRBJ1-5, with D tentatively TRBD1 (5 bases). The CDR3 is 14 amino acids. Germline CDR1 and CDR2: WNHNN and SYGVQD (reference sequence). This chain's CDR3 is CASSERGNNEPQHF. DNA for the CDR3: TGCGCCAGCAGTGAGCGGGGGAACAATGAGCCCCAGCATTTT.

This clonotype was recorded at least ten times. V is TRBV6-5 and J is TRBJ2-7; 8 nucleotides line up with TRBD2. Trimming cost V 2 bases and J 2 bases; bases outside gene matches: 2. Germline values: CDR1 MNHEY, CDR2 SVGAGI. The CDR3 is 14 residues long. CDR3 in amino acids: CASSYRGGAYEQYF. CDR3 DNA sequence: TGTGCCAGCAGTTACCGGGGGGGGGCCTACGAGCAGTACTTC.

The J gene is TRBJ2-3, the V gene TRBV7-9; D may be TRBD1 or TRBD2 (5 bases each). CDR1 and CDR2 (germline): SEHNR, FQNEAQ (reference sequence). V dropped 2 bases and J dropped 0 bases, with 9 bases sitting between them. The CDR3 runs 15 residues. Here the CDR3 reads CASSLHGASTDTQYF. The CDR3 nucleotides read TGTGCCAGCAGCTTACACGGGGCTAGCACAGATACGCAGTATTTT. The full variable domain, its missing parts supplied by reference TRBV7-9 and TRBJ2-3, is DTGVSQNPRHKITKRGQNVTFRCDPISEHNRLYWYRQTLGQGPEFLTYFQNEAQLEKSRLLSDRFSAERPKGSFSTLEIQRTEQGDSAMYLCASSLHGASTDTQYFGPGTRLTVL.

The chain joins TRBV7-9 to TRBJ2-6, with 9 bases that match TRBD1. The CDR3 has 17 amino acids. The V gene end was trimmed by 6 bases and the J gene end by 3 bases; junction bases not matched to a gene: 9. Germline loops: CDR1 SEHNR, CDR2 FQNEAQ (reference sequence). DNA for the CDR3: TGTGCCAGCAGTCCCGGACAGGGGAAAATTGGGGCCAACGTCCTGACTTTC. Its protein product is CASSPGQGKIGANVLTF.

The V call is TRBV24-1, the J call TRBJ2-1, with TRBD2 identical over 11 bases. The V segment lost 4 bases and the J segment 8 bases; nucleotides outside the gene matches: 6. The germline CDR1 and CDR2 sequences are KGHDR and SFDVKD. The CDR3 is 15 residues long. The DNA for the CDR3 is TGTGCCACCAGTGAGACTAGCGGGATTATCGATGAGCAGTTCTTC. This encodes CATSETSGIIDEQFF.

For this clonotype: Given a much more abundant clone one base away, this may be a read error. The V call is TRBV19, the J call TRBJ1-1; 10 bases are shared with TRBD1. The V and J ends lost 7 bases and 4 bases, in that order; junction bases with no gene match: 6. This CDR3 has 14 residues. The germline CDR1 and CDR2 sequences are LNHDA and SQIVND (reference sequence). CDR3 coding DNA: TGTGCCAGTACCAAGGACAGGGGGAGCACTGAAGCTTTCTTT. It codes for CASTKDRGSTEAFF.

In its sample, this clonotype was seen many times. This chain joins TRBV19 and TRBJ1-6, with 7 bases matching TRBD1. The CDR3 consists of 14 residues. J was trimmed by 5 bases and V by 6 bases; bases with no gene match: 4. CDR1 LNHDA and CDR2 SQIVND come from the germline V gene (reference sequence). The CDR3 is CASRVQGHNSPLHF. CDR3 coding DNA: TGTGCCAGTAGGGTACAGGGGCATAATTCACCCCTCCACTTT.

The chain couples TRBV15 to TRBJ2-2; D not resolved. The CDR3 covers 14 residues. Germline CDR1 and CDR2: LNHNV and YYDKDF (reference sequence). V lost 1 base and J 6 bases, leaving 9 bases between the germline ends. The CDR3 here is CATSRVGGSGELFF. CDR3 DNA: TGTGCCACCAGCAGAGTAGGTGGATCCGGGGAGCTGTTTTTT.

The chain links TRBV10-2 to TRBJ2-1; TRBD2 is a possible D gene (5 bases). Germline V gives CDR1 WSHSY, CDR2 SAAADI. The CDR3 length is 15 residues. Trimming cost V 9 bases and J 3 bases, with 18 bases left between them. CDR3 nucleotides: TGCGCCAGTTTACCGACCAGTGGAGGCTACAATGAGCAGTTCTTC. This codes for CASLPTSGGYNEQFF.

The J gene is TRBJ2-1, the V gene TRBV24-1; 9 nucleotides agree with TRBD1. V lost 6 bases and J lost 3; bases outside the gene matches: 8. This CDR3 has 16 residues. Germline CDR1 reads KGHDR; CDR2 reads SFDVKD. The CDR3 nucleotides are TGTGCCACCAGTAAGGTGGGGACAGGGAGCTACAATGAGCAGTTCTTC. It encodes CATSKVGTGSYNEQFF.

This sequence joins TRBV7-6 and TRBJ1-5, with a possible D match to TRBD1 (6 bases). The germline CDR1 and CDR2 sequences are SGHVS and FNYEAQ. V lost 6 bases to trimming and J lost 3 bases, with 21 bases between them. The CDR3 sequence is 17 residues long. The CDR3 region has the DNA TGTGCCAGCAGACAGGAGGAGCAGGGGCCTATCAATCAGCCCCAGCATTTT. It encodes CASRQEEQGPINQPQHF.

About this clonotype itself: One end of the junction fails to match germline, which may point to a read error. The chain combines TRBV6-5 with TRBJ1-1; D is unresolved. This CDR3 is 13 amino acids long. From germline, CDR1 is MNHEY and CDR2 SVGAGI. The CDR3 DNA is TGTGCCAGCAGTAGAACCAGGAACACTGAAGTTTTCTTT. It translates to CASSRTRNTEVFF.

This clonotype was counted once. The CDR3 nucleotides are TGCGCCAGCGCCACTAGCGGGAGAACCAATGAGCAGTTCTTC. Translating it yields CASATSGRTNEQFF. This rearrangement joins TRBV5-1 to TRBJ2-1; TRBD2 aligns across 11 bases. The ends lost 7 bases at V and 6 bases at J; junction bases unmatched: 6. The germline gives CDR1 SGHRS, CDR2 YFSETQ. The CDR3 is made up of 14 amino acids. The entire variable domain, with the rest obtained from reference TRBV5-1 and TRBJ2-1, is as follows: KAGVTQTPRYLIKTRGQQVTLSCSPISGHRSVSWYQQTPGQGLQFLFEYFSETQRNKGNFPGRFSGRQFSNSRSEMNVSTLELGDSALYLCASATSGRTNEQFFGPGTRLTVL.

The chain employs TRBV10-2 and TRBJ2-7; 11 nucleotides agree with TRBD1. CDR1 WSHSY and CDR2 SAAADI come from the germline V gene. With 6 bases clipped from V and 4 bases from J, the junction kept 5 bases outside the gene matches. The CDR3 has 14 amino acids. The CDR3 sequence is CASRPGTGGYEQYF. The CDR3 DNA reads as TGCGCCAGCAGGCCAGGGACAGGGGGATACGAGCAGTACTTC.

This chain joins TRBV7-6 and TRBJ2-1; D possibly corresponds to TRBD2 (5 bases). Germline V gene lookup returns CDR1 SGHVS and CDR2 FNYEAQ. V gave up 5 bases and J gave up 6 bases, with 14 bases separating them. CDR3 length equals 14 residues. CDR3 region: CASSAGVVGNEQFF. Here the CDR3 DNA reads TGTGCCAGCAGCGCCGGGGTGGTAGGCAATGAGCAGTTCTTC.

On this clonotype itself: The junction departs from germline at one end; a sequencing error may be responsible. The chain recombines TRBV7-3 with TRBJ2-2, with unresolved D. The germline gives CDR1 SGHTA, CDR2 FQGTGA. The CDR3 consists of 17 residues. The CDR3 here is CASSPPVGRLGTGELFF. The CDR3 DNA reads TGTGCTAGCAGCCCACCGGTAGGGCGCTTAGGCACCGGGGAGCTGTTTTTT.

V and J are TRBV25-1 and TRBJ2-5; 7 bases align to TRBD2. Unmatched junction bases numbered 7, after V lost 3 bases and J lost 0 bases. This CDR3 region has 16 residues. Germline V gene lookup returns CDR1 MGHDK and CDR2 SYGVNS. Here the CDR3 reads CASSEDISGNQETQYF. CDR3 DNA sequence: TGTGCCAGCAGTGAGGATATCAGCGGGAACCAAGAGACCCAGTACTTC.

This chain links TRBV9 with TRBJ2-3; D remains ambiguous. Per the germline V gene, CDR1 is SGDLS and CDR2 is YYNGEE. The CDR3 loop spans 15 amino acids. The V end was cut by 0 bases, the J end by 1 base, with 9 bases between. CDR3: CASSVGAWGTDTQYF. The DNA of the CDR3 is TGTGCCAGCAGCGTAGGGGCATGGGGCACAGATACGCAGTATTTT.

The V call is TRBV7-9, the J call TRBJ2-7; 7 bases align to TRBD2. This CDR3 contains 13 residues. Trimming took 6 bases from V and 7 from J; bases not matched to a gene: 9. CDR1 is SEHNR and CDR2 is FQNEAQ in the germline V gene (reference sequence). The CDR3 sequence is CASSLAAGGEQYF. As DNA, the CDR3 is TGTGCCAGCAGTTTGGCCGCCGGGGGGGAGCAGTACTTC.

A few counts support this clonotype. The genes are TRBV15 and TRBJ1-1, with TRBD1 identical over 12 bases. CDR1 LNHNV and CDR2 YYDKDF come from the germline V gene (reference sequence). There are 18 residues in the CDR3. J lost 5 bases, V lost 2 bases, and 12 bases had no gene match. The CDR3 nucleotides are TGTGCCACCAGCAGACCATTTCCGGGACAGGGGGCGACAACTGAAGCTTTCTTT. Protein product: CATSRPFPGQGATTEAFF.

The rearrangement uses TRBV20-1 and TRBJ1-5; no clear D gene. This CDR3 comprises 15 residues. Trimming took 0 bases from V and 2 from J, leaving 11 bases between them. CDR1 is DFQATT, CDR2 SNEGSKA, per germline (reference sequence). Here the CDR3 DNA reads TGCAGTGCTAGAGATCGGCGAACTGGCAATCAGCCCCAGCATTTT. Amino acid sequence: CSARDRRTGNQPQHF.